The 11 T cell receptor beta chains below come from one sample, sequenced in a study of tumor-infiltrating lymphocytes in primary liver carcinoma. Germline DNA was also extracted, while the blood RNA originated from unsorted whole blood. The investigators made TCR beta cDNA from roughly 460 ng total RNA, using a constant-region primer. ARM-PCR was slightly modified, and three nested multiplex PCR rounds with it gave rise to the TCR beta libraries. TRBV1-TRBV30 forward primers and a C-beta reverse primer were used in the first two PCR rounds, which each ran for around 11 cycles. MiXCR, applied by TCRdb to the multiplex PCR reads, yields one record per CDR3 protein. The data show approximately 300,000 distinct CDR3 sequences, about 60% seen once. The sequenced material came from peripheral blood. The source of these receptors is a man aged 35-49 years with primary liver carcinoma and hepatitis B virus infection.

On this clonotype itself: One junction end disagrees with the germline gene, perhaps due to a read error. This chain links TRBV11-2 with TRBJ2-3; no clear D gene. CDR1 is SGHAT and CDR2 is FQNNGV in the germline V gene. The CDR3 loop spans 15 amino acids. In DNA, the CDR3 is TGTGCCAGCAGCTTAGATGACTCCCGCACAGATATGCAGTACTTT. Translated, it gives CASSLDDSRTDMQYF. The variable domain in full, with the rest retrieved from reference TRBV11-2 and TRBJ2-3, is EAGVAQSPRYKIIEKRQSVAFWCNPISGHATLYWYQQILGQGPKLLIQFQNNGVVDDSQLPKDRFSAERLKGVDSTLKIQPAKLEDSAVYLCASSLDDSRTDMQYFGPGTRLTVL.

V and J are TRBV5-1 and TRBJ2-3, with 8 positions matching TRBD2. V was clipped by 6 bases and J by 2 bases; unmatched bases: 5. Germline CDR1 is SGHRS and CDR2 is YFSETQ. CDR3 length: 14 residues. CDR3 in amino acids: CASTVLAATDTQYF. CDR3 coding DNA: TGCGCCAGCACTGTACTAGCGGCCACAGATACGCAGTATTTT.

With regard to this clonotype: A much larger clone differs from this one at a single base, so this may be a read error. V and J are TRBV29-1 and TRBJ2-7, with 10 bases aligning to TRBD1. Trimming cost V 5 bases and J 3 bases; bases outside gene matches: 7. Germline CDR1 and CDR2: SQVTM and ANQGSEA. This CDR3 is built from 14 residues. This chain's CDR3 is CSVRTGTGDYEQYF. Written as DNA, the CDR3 is TGCAGCGTTAGAACCGGGACAGGGGACTACGAGCAGTACTTC.

This chain connects TRBV28 to TRBJ2-1; tentative D call: TRBD2 (5 bases). This CDR3 is built from 11 residues. V was trimmed by 10 bases and J by 8 bases, leaving 12 bases between them. Per germline, CDR1 MDHEN and CDR2 SYDVKM. The CDR3 DNA is TGTGCCACCGGGAAGAACGATGAGCAGTTCTTC. It encodes CATGKNDEQFF.

The chain combines TRBV28 with TRBJ1-5, with TRBD1 identical over 7 bases. Germline CDR1 is MDHEN and CDR2 is SYDVKM. Unmatched junction bases numbered 3, after V lost 3 bases and J lost 4 bases. CDR3 length: 14 amino acids. The CDR3: CASSFLQGNQPQHF. CDR3 sequence (DNA): TGTGCCAGCAGTTTTCTACAGGGGAATCAGCCCCAGCATTTT.

Details on this clonotype: The junction differs from germline at one of its ends, possibly a read error. This sequence joins TRBV5-1 and TRBJ2-7, with 9 bases that match TRBD2. CDR1 and CDR2 from the germline V gene are SGHRS and YFSETQ. The CDR3 extends over 18 amino acids. CDR3 amino acids: CASSLDRGSGRFLPEQCF. The CDR3 DNA sequence: TGCGCCAGCAGCTTGGATCGTGGTAGCGGGAGATTCCTCCCCGAGCAGTGCTTC. The whole variable domain, filled in from reference TRBV5-1 and TRBJ2-7, reads KAGVTQTPRYLIKTRGQQVTLSCSPISGHRSVSWYQQTPGQGLQFLFEYFSETQRNKGNFPGRFSGRQFSNSRSEMNVSTLELGDSALYLCASSLDRGSGRFLPEQCFGPGTRLTVT.

Comments on this clonotype: Its ends do not fully match the called genes, so a read error is possible. The rearrangement links TRBV6-6 to TRBJ2-5; no firm D call. The CDR3 spans 14 residues. CDR1 is MNHNY, CDR2 SVGAGI, per germline (reference sequence). The CDR3 sequence is CANSYKGEHETQYF. CDR3 nucleotide sequence: TGTGCCAACAGTTACAAGGGCGAGCATGAGACCCAGTACTTC.

In its sample, this clonotype was seen many times. The chain is built from TRBV4-3 and TRBJ2-7, with 8 bases fitting TRBD1. With 0 bases clipped from V and 1 base from J, the junction kept 5 bases outside the gene matches. The CDR3 consists of 16 residues. In germline, CDR1 is LGHNA, CDR2 YSLEER. CDR3 sequence: CASSQDWRQGSYEQYF. CDR3 in DNA: TGCGCCAGCAGCCAAGATTGGAGACAGGGGTCCTACGAGCAGTACTTC.

Details on this clonotype: The junction and the germline gene differ at one end; a read error may be behind it. The chain combines TRBV11-3 with TRBJ2-1; TRBD2 matches at 11 bases. The CDR3 contains 17 residues. In germline, CDR1 is SGHNT, CDR2 YENEEA. CDR3 sequence: CASSLALAGGSYNEHFF. The DNA of the CDR3 is TGTGCCAGCAGCCTAGCTCTAGCGGGAGGTTCCTACAATGAGCATTTCTTC.

Of note for this clonotype: Compared with germline, one end of the junction differs, possibly owing to a read error. The chain is built from TRBV11-3 and TRBJ1-1; D remains ambiguous. This CDR3 spans 13 amino acids. Germline V CDR1 and CDR2: SGHNT, YENEEA. CDR3 in amino acids: CDSSLEVGTEAFF. The CDR3 DNA reads TGTGACAGCAGCTTAGAGGTGGGCACTGAAGCTTTCTTC.

This clonotype came up once. A junction boundary mismatches the germline segment, possibly from a read error. The chain carries TRBV10-3 and TRBJ2-3, with TRBD2 matching 7 bases. Germline lookup yields CDR1 ENHRY and CDR2 SYGVKD. This CDR3 contains 15 residues. CDR3 DNA: TGTGGCATCTCCGAGGGGTTAGCGGGCACAAATACGCAGTATTTT. Protein: CGISEGLAGTNTQYF.